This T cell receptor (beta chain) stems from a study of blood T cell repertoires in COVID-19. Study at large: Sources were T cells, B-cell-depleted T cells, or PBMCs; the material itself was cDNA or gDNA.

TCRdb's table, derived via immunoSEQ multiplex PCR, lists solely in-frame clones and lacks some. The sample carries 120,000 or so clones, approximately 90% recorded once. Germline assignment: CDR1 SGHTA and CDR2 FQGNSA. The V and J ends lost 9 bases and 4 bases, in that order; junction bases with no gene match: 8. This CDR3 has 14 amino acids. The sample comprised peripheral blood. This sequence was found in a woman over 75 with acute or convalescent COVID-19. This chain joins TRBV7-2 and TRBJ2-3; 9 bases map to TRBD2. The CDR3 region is CASGLAFSPDTQYF. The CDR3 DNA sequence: TGTGCCAGTGGACTAGCGTTCTCCCCAGATACGCAGTATTTT.